This T cell receptor (beta chain) was observed in a study of human T cells and chemical hapten exposure. Broader study findings: Donors had alopecia, so their immune response may differ from healthy people's.

Of note for this clonotype: As yet, its antigen is unknown.

As for time point: patch test 3, about 24 weeks after DPC sensitization. The treatment denotes: therapeutic diphenylcyclopropenone sensitization with weekly scalp DPC. At patch-test visits, sampling came before the patch test. Original data processing: Samples ranged from 23,224 to 690,600 TCRs, with a median of roughly 96,000. TCRdb fed the RACE reads into MiXCR, producing one record per CDR3 protein. In this record, the V and J calls reflect TCRdb's handling and not the investigators' own analysis. The table records some 110,000 distinct CDR3 sequences, about 10% of them present only once. CDR3 length equals 14 residues. Per germline, CDR1 SGHKS and CDR2 YYEKEE (reference sequence). Unmatched junction bases numbered 6, after V lost 4 bases and J lost 3 bases.

The rearrangement links TRBV5-5 to TRBJ1-1, with 7 bases aligning to TRBD1. The sequence was collected from a woman between 45 and 65 years old with alopecia areata. Some clones in this sample may be carry-over from other donors' samples. The sequencing used whole blood, collected in connection with sensitization to the hapten diphenylcyclopropenone (DPC). CDR3 DNA sequence: TGTGCCAGCAGCCGGGAACAGGGGTACACTGAAGCTTTCTTT. This translates into CASSREQGYTEAFF.